Shown below are 25 T cell receptor beta chains from a single sample sequenced in a study of cytomegalovirus exposure and HLA in healthy donors. A multiplex PCR was run with 60 Vbeta primers and 13 Jbeta primers. Repertoires were generated with immunoSEQ multiplex PCR, while TCRdb's copy carries only in-frame clones and drops some. This sample's table has roughly 100,000 clones. The specimen sequenced was PBMCs. These TCRs come from a man aged 50 or older in good health and CMV-seronegative.

The chain recombines TRBV6-1 with TRBJ2-7; D gene unclear. Germline assignment: CDR1 MNHNS and CDR2 SASEGT. V lost 8 bases to trimming and J lost 3 bases, with 8 bases between them. The CDR3 sequence is 11 residues long. In DNA form, the CDR3 reads TGTGCCAGCGGTGGTTACTACGAGCAGTACTTC. Protein sequence: CASGGYYEQYF.

The rearrangement uses TRBV7-9 and TRBJ1-4; 8 positions match TRBD1. V dropped 10 bases and J dropped 8; count of bases not matched to a gene: 9. The length of the CDR3 is 13 residues. Germline CDR1 SEHNR, CDR2 FQNEAQ (reference sequence). The CDR3 region is CATKTGEIEKLFF. CDR3 nucleotides: TGTGCCACCAAGACAGGGGAAATCGAAAAACTGTTTTTT.

The chain combines TRBV9 with TRBJ2-3; the match to TRBD2 covers 8 bases. CDR1 is SGDLS, CDR2 YYNGEE, per germline. The V gene end was trimmed by 0 bases and the J gene end by 2 bases; junction bases not matched to a gene: 5. CDR3 length: 16 residues. In DNA form, the CDR3 reads TGTGCCAGCAGCGTAGCCACTAGCGGAAACACAGATACGCAGTATTTT. Its protein is CASSVATSGNTDTQYF.

As DNA, the CDR3 is TGCGCCAGCAGTGCAGGGAATCAGCCCCAGCATTTT. This gives the protein CASSAGNQPQHF. V gene TRBV10-2 combines with J gene TRBJ1-5, with a tentative D call TRBD1 (5 bases). Germline lookup yields CDR1 WSHSY and CDR2 SAAADI. CDR3 size: 12 residues. Trimming took off 4 bases at V and 4 bases at J, with 5 bases between the two ends.

This chain connects TRBV11-1 to TRBJ1-5; D gene unclear. V was trimmed by 1 base and J by 9 bases, leaving 10 bases between them. From germline, CDR1 is SGHAT and CDR2 FQDESV (reference sequence). CDR3 length: 13 amino acids. The CDR3 is CASSLGTPRPQHF. The CDR3 DNA sequence: TGTGCCAGCAGCTTAGGAACACCTAGGCCCCAGCATTTT. Complete variable domain (other parts from reference TRBV11-1 and TRBJ1-5): EAEVAQSPRYKITEKSQAVAFWCDPISGHATLYWYRQILGQGPELLVQFQDESVVDDSQLPKDRFSAERLKGVDSTLKIQPAELGDSAMYLCASSLGTPRPQHFGDGTRLSIL.

The rearrangement links TRBV2 to TRBJ2-1; 16 nucleotides align to TRBD2. The CDR3 totals 14 residues. Germline CDR1 reads SNHLY; CDR2 reads FYNNEI. The J segment lost 14 bases and the V segment lost 3 bases, leaving 4 bases of the junction unmatched. CDR3 amino acids: CASSDGTSGRAKFF. In nucleotides, the CDR3 is TGTGCCAGCAGTGACGGGACTAGCGGGAGGGCCAAGTTCTTC.

V is TRBV5-1 and J is TRBJ2-1; TRBD1 matches 11 bases. CDR3 length equals 14 residues. With V trimmed by 4 bases and J by 10 bases, 7 bases remained unmatched. Germline assignment: CDR1 SGHRS and CDR2 YFSETQ. CDR3 amino acids: CASSPGTGGTEQFF. DNA of the CDR3: TGCGCCAGCAGCCCCGGGACAGGGGGGACCGAGCAGTTCTTC.

V usage is TRBV19 and J usage is TRBJ2-1, with D maybe TRBD1 (5 bases). The CDR3 is 15 residues long. V was cut by 2 bases and J by 6 bases, with 14 bases left in between. CDR1 is LNHDA and CDR2 is SQIVND in the germline V gene (reference sequence). The CDR3: CASSIMPKGVNEQFF. The DNA for the CDR3 is TGTGCCAGTAGTATAATGCCCAAAGGGGTCAATGAGCAGTTCTTC.

This sequence joins TRBV10-3 and TRBJ1-1; 8 bases are a match to TRBD1. V lost 3 bases to trimming and J lost 5 bases; unmatched junction nucleotides: 14. The germline V gene has CDR1 ENHRY and CDR2 SYGVKD. This CDR3 has 17 amino acids. The CDR3 loop is CAISESVLRGRWTEAFF. CDR3 in DNA: TGTGCCATCAGTGAAAGCGTGCTCAGGGGGCGGTGGACTGAAGCTTTCTTT.

Concerning this clone: In the same sample, other DNA sequences code for this CDR3. J is TRBJ1-2 and V is TRBV6-5; D not certain. The V gene's germline CDR1 is MNHEY and CDR2 SVGAGI. This CDR3 is built from 14 residues. V lost 0 bases and J 2 bases, leaving 7 bases between the germline ends. The CDR3 here is CASSYSGGNYGYTF. In DNA, the CDR3 is TGTGCCAGCAGTTACTCGGGAGGCAACTATGGCTACACCTTC.

The chain recombines TRBV5-1 with TRBJ1-2, with 9 bases aligning to TRBD1. With 4 bases clipped from V and 4 bases from J, the junction kept 5 bases outside the gene matches. The CDR3 length is 14 residues. Germline CDR1 SGHRS, CDR2 YFSETQ. DNA for the CDR3: TGCGCCAGCAGCCTGACAGGGGGGACCTATGGCTACACCTTC. Protein sequence: CASSLTGGTYGYTF.

This chain joins TRBV7-2 and TRBJ2-1, with 8 bases matching TRBD2. The germline V gene encodes CDR1 SGHTA and CDR2 FQGNSA. The CDR3 has 16 amino acids. After removal of 6 bases from V and 7 bases from J, the junction contained 14 bases not matched to a gene. The CDR3 DNA reads as TGTGCCAGCAGTTCTCAAGCGGGGGCCCAGGGGAATGAGCAGTTCTTC. This gives the protein CASSSQAGAQGNEQFF.

This sequence joins TRBV19 and TRBJ2-1, with D possibly TRBD2 on 6 matching bases. From germline, CDR1 is LNHDA and CDR2 SQIVND (reference sequence). V was trimmed by 5 bases and J by 3 bases, leaving 8 bases between them. The CDR3 has 13 residues. CDR3 sequence: CASSLRDYNEQFF. CDR3 nucleotide sequence: TGTGCCAGTAGTTTGCGGGACTACAATGAGCAGTTCTTC. The variable domain in full, with the rest retrieved from reference TRBV19 and TRBJ2-1, is DGGITQSPKYLFRKEGQNVTLSCEQNLNHDAMYWYRQDPGQGLRLIYYSQIVNDFQKGDIAEGYSVSREKKESFPLTVTSAQKNPTAFYLCASSLRDYNEQFFGPGTRLTVL.

The J gene is TRBJ1-5, the V gene TRBV2; 9 bases agree with TRBD1. This CDR3 has 14 residues. Germline CDR1 is SNHLY and CDR2 is FYNNEI. Trimming at V came to 4 bases and at J to 6 bases, leaving 4 bases not matched to a gene. The CDR3 DNA reads TGTGCCAGCAGTGGACAGGGGGGGGGTCAGCCCCAGCATTTT. This encodes CASSGQGGGQPQHF. Full variable domain (rest looked up from reference TRBV2 and TRBJ1-5): EPEVTQTPSHQVTQMGQEVILRCVPISNHLYFYWYRQILGQKVEFLVSFYNNEISEKSEIFDDQFSVERPDGSNFTLKIRSTKLEDSAMYFCASSGQGGGQPQHFGDGTRLSIL.

V is TRBV15 and J is TRBJ1-5; unclear D gene. Looked up from germline, CDR1 is LNHNV and CDR2 is YYDKDF (reference sequence). V dropped 5 bases and J dropped 3 bases, with 17 bases sitting between them. The CDR3 is 16 amino acids. The CDR3 nucleotides read TGTGCCACCAGCCCTCCACCTGGTCAGATCAATCAGCCCCAGCATTTT. Encoded protein: CATSPPPGQINQPQHF.

This rearrangement joins TRBV19 to TRBJ1-2, with a possible D match to TRBD1 (5 bases). V lost 5 bases and J lost 3, with 19 bases in between. CDR1 LNHDA and CDR2 SQIVND come from the germline V gene (reference sequence). The CDR3 covers 16 residues. CDR3 sequence: CASSHLLGARDYGYTF. In DNA, the CDR3 is TGTGCCAGTAGTCATTTGCTTGGGGCTCGGGACTATGGCTACACCTTC. The full variable domain, with the rest looked up from reference TRBV19 and TRBJ1-2, is DGGITQSPKYLFRKEGQNVTLSCEQNLNHDAMYWYRQDPGQGLRLIYYSQIVNDFQKGDIAEGYSVSREKKESFPLTVTSAQKNPTAFYLCASSHLLGARDYGYTFGSGTRLTVV.

The chain links TRBV10-3 to TRBJ2-3; TRBD1 is a possible D gene (5 bases). Trimming stripped 8 bases from V and 6 bases from J, with 18 bases between. The germline gives CDR1 ENHRY, CDR2 SYGVKD. This CDR3 has 14 amino acids. The CDR3 spells CAISIDSPTDTQYF. The CDR3 DNA reads as TGTGCCATCTCGATAGACAGTCCCACGGATACGCAGTATTTT.

The chain has TRBV7-2 and TRBJ2-2, with TRBD2 identical over 11 bases. This CDR3 contains 16 residues. CDR1 is SGHTA, CDR2 FQGNSA, per germline. Germline trimming cut 4 bases from V and 0 bases from J; bases unmatched to any gene: 1. The CDR3 loop is CASSSGLAANTGELFF. The CDR3 DNA follows: TGTGCCAGCAGCTCGGGACTAGCGGCGAACACCGGGGAGCTGTTTTTT.

The CDR3 nucleotides read TGTGCCAGCAGTTTAAGGTCGGGGTGGGACAGGGTGAGCTCCTACGAGCAGTACTTC. Translation gives CASSLRSGWDRVSSYEQYF. The rearrangement uses TRBV27 and TRBJ2-7; 9 nucleotides line up with TRBD1. CDR3 size: 19 residues. The trim removed 2 bases at V and 0 bases at J, leaving 14 bases unmatched. The germline CDR1 and CDR2 sequences are MNHEY and SMNVEV (reference sequence).

The chain uses TRBV30 and TRBJ2-5, with D maybe TRBD1 (6 bases). The tail of the sequence fits TRBJ2-7 better, so the J call may be wrong. Germline V gene data show CDR1 as GTSNPN and CDR2 as SVGIG (reference sequence). The CDR3 spans 12 residues. The CDR3: CAWSSTGYEQYF. CDR3 sequence (DNA): TGTGCCTGGAGTTCTACAGGGTACGAGCAGTACTTC.

This chain links TRBV7-9 with TRBJ2-7, with 9 bases fitting TRBD2. CDR1 SEHNR and CDR2 FQNEAQ come from the germline V gene (reference sequence). J lost 3 bases, V lost 5 bases, and 14 bases had no gene match. The CDR3 consists of 17 residues. CDR3 sequence: CASSPKKSGGLLYEQYF. CDR3 DNA sequence: TGTGCCAGCAGCCCCAAAAAGAGCGGGGGGCTGCTCTACGAGCAGTACTTC. Variable domain in full (rest from reference TRBV7-9 and TRBJ2-7): DTGVSQNPRHKITKRGQNVTFRCDPISEHNRLYWYRQTLGQGPEFLTYFQNEAQLEKSRLLSDRFSAERPKGSFSTLEIQRTEQGDSAMYLCASSPKKSGGLLYEQYFGPGTRLTVT.

The genes are TRBV18 and TRBJ2-5; D may be TRBD1 (5 bases). Germline CDR1 reads KGHSH; CDR2 reads LQKENI. The CDR3 is 15 amino acids. Between the trimmed V and J ends, which lost 0 bases and 5 bases, there was a span of 13 bases. CDR3 protein: CASSPPATVLETQYF. CDR3 sequence (DNA): TGTGCCAGCTCACCACCGGCGACAGTCCTCGAGACCCAGTACTTC.

The chain links TRBV5-1 to TRBJ1-4; 12 bases are shared with TRBD1. V trimming: 7 bases; J trimming: 9 bases; junction bases outside the gene matches: 13. The CDR3 spans 16 residues. Germline loops: CDR1 SGHRS, CDR2 YFSETQ. The CDR3 reads CASHSEPRDRGQKLFF. CDR3 in DNA: TGCGCCAGCCATTCGGAACCCCGGGACAGGGGGCAAAAACTGTTTTTT. The full variable domain, with the rest looked up from reference TRBV5-1 and TRBJ1-4, is KAGVTQTPRYLIKTRGQQVTLSCSPISGHRSVSWYQQTPGQGLQFLFEYFSETQRNKGNFPGRFSGRQFSNSRSEMNVSTLELGDSALYLCASHSEPRDRGQKLFFGSGTQLSVL.

V is TRBV2 and J is TRBJ1-5; a possible D gene is TRBD1 (5 bases). The CDR3 length is 15 residues. Deletions cut 5 bases from V and 11 bases from J, with 22 bases between. In germline, CDR1 is SNHLY, CDR2 FYNNEI. The CDR3 here is CASSKGAVSSSAQHF. CDR3 DNA: TGTGCCAGCAGTAAAGGGGCAGTCTCAAGTTCGGCCCAGCATTTT.

The V and J genes are TRBV2 and TRBJ2-7; the D gene is possibly TRBD2 (5 bases). This CDR3 has 14 amino acids. V gave up 6 bases and J gave up 0 bases, with 12 bases separating them. CDR1 and CDR2 (germline): SNHLY, FYNNEI. The CDR3 DNA reads as TGTGCCAGCAGCCCACCTAGCAACTCCTACGAGCAGTACTTC. Encoded protein: CASSPPSNSYEQYF.